These 24 T cell receptor beta chains came from one sample sequenced in a study of T cells in Graves' hyperthyroidism and ophthalmopathy. Amplification targeted TCR beta CDR3 regions from RNA transcripts. Researchers ran a first-round RT-PCR on the TCR CDR3 using the HTBI primer set. MiXCR, applied by TCRdb to the multiplex PCR reads, yields one record per CDR3 protein. In the table there are roughly 700,000 distinct CDR3 sequences, 14% of which are singletons. Sequenced material: blood. These receptors all come from a woman aged 18 to 35 with Graves' hyperthyroidism.

This clonotype was recorded at least ten times. The chain uses TRBV2 and TRBJ2-3, with TRBD2 as a possible D gene (6 bases). V was cut by 7 bases and J by 2 bases, with 34 bases left in between. There are 21 residues in the CDR3. Germline-derived CDR1 and CDR2 are SNHLY and FYNNEI. CDR3 in amino acids: CASNPPLLGGTGQTDTDTQYF. The CDR3 DNA sequence: TGTGCCAGCAACCCACCCCTATTGGGAGGTACGGGGCAAACTGACACAGATACGCAGTATTTT.

In its sample, this clonotype was seen many times. The chain couples TRBV11-1 to TRBJ2-1; D unclear. The CDR3 sequence is 16 residues long. The V end was cut by 2 bases, the J end by 5 bases, with 16 bases between. Looked up from germline, CDR1 is SGHAT and CDR2 is FQDESV (reference sequence). The CDR3 reads CASSLNYPSDHNEQFF. The CDR3 DNA reads as TGTGCCAGCAGCTTAAACTACCCATCTGACCACAATGAGCAGTTCTTC.

The J gene is TRBJ2-1, the V gene TRBV6-2 or TRBV6-3; no firm D call. This CDR3 region has 13 residues. The germline V and J ends were trimmed by 5 bases and 4 bases, with 9 bases remaining between them. Germline V lookup: CDR1 MNHEY, CDR2 SVGEGT. CDR3 coding DNA: TGTGCCAGCAGTCGCGGACGATACAATGAGCAGTTCTTC. This encodes CASSRGRYNEQFF.

This clonotype was seen many times. The V call is TRBV30, the J call TRBJ2-3; D may be TRBD2 (6 bases). Trimming left V 2 bases short and J 0 bases short, with 6 bases between. CDR1 and CDR2 from the germline V gene are GTSNPN and SVGIG (reference sequence). CDR3 length: 13 amino acids. The CDR3 region is CAWSSGSTDTQYF. The CDR3 coding sequence is TGTGCCTGGAGTAGCGGGAGCACAGATACGCAGTATTTT.

This clonotype was seen a few times. V usage is TRBV6-5 and J usage is TRBJ2-2; 9 positions match TRBD2. The CDR3 runs to 20 residues. Germline CDR1 is MNHEY and CDR2 is SVGAGI. V lost 2 bases, J lost 7 bases, and 20 bases stayed unmatched. CDR3 nucleotides: TGTGCCAGCAGTTACCCCCGGGATAGCGGGAGACGGGGGGCGGGCGGGGAGCTGTTTTTT. Translated: CASSYPRDSGRRGAGGELFF.

To note about this clonotype: A read error is possible here, since a much larger clone lies one base away. The J gene is TRBJ1-4, the V gene TRBV28; no clear D gene. Trimming removed 3 bases at V and 4 bases at J, with 12 bases between. The germline CDR1 and CDR2 sequences are MDHEN and SYDVKM. The CDR3 has 15 amino acids. The CDR3 is CASSFMASINEKLFF. In DNA, the CDR3 is TGTGCCAGCAGTTTCATGGCCAGCATTAATGAAAAACTGTTTTTT.

This clonotype was detected ten times or more. This chain uses TRBV12-3 or TRBV12-4 with TRBJ1-1, with TRBD1 matching over 8 bases. CDR3 length: 15 residues. V gave up 5 bases and J gave up 4 bases; unmatched junction bases: 9. The CDR3, as DNA: TGTGCCAGCAGTCCTCGACAGGGGATCTTCACTGAAGCTTTCTTT. Its translation is CASSPRQGIFTEAFF.

This clonotype was detected ten times or more. The chain joins TRBV5-1 to TRBJ2-1; 10 nucleotides match TRBD2. V trimming: 0 bases; J trimming: 7 bases; junction bases outside the gene matches: 10. Looked up from germline, CDR1 is SGHRS and CDR2 is YFSETQ. The CDR3 consists of 17 residues. The CDR3 reads CASSLVPASGSLNEQFF. The CDR3 DNA follows: TGCGCCAGCAGCTTGGTCCCGGCTAGCGGGAGTTTGAATGAGCAGTTCTTC.

V and J are TRBV27 and TRBJ2-2; D gene unclear. Germline lookup yields CDR1 MNHEY and CDR2 SMNVEV (reference sequence). V lost 2 bases and J lost 0, with 13 bases in between. CDR3 length: 17 amino acids. The CDR3 is CASSLTVRVANTGELFF. CDR3 sequence (DNA): TGTGCCAGCAGTTTAACCGTCCGGGTGGCGAACACCGGGGAGCTGTTTTTT.

The chain is built from TRBV2 and TRBJ2-3; D is unresolved. The V end lost 4 bases, the J end lost 6 bases, and 5 bases lay between the germline ends. CDR3 length: 11 residues. Germline CDR1 and CDR2: SNHLY and FYNNEI. CDR3: CASSVLDTQYF. CDR3 DNA: TGTGCCAGCAGTGTGTTGGATACGCAGTATTTT. The full variable domain, its missing parts supplied by reference TRBV2 and TRBJ2-3, is EPEVTQTPSHQVTQMGQEVILRCVPISNHLYFYWYRQILGQKVEFLVSFYNNEISEKSEIFDDQFSVERPDGSNFTLKIRSTKLEDSAMYFCASSVLDTQYFGPGTRLTVL.

The chain couples TRBV6-1 to TRBJ2-3; 12 nucleotides line up with TRBD2. The CDR3 covers 14 residues. Germline CDR1 and CDR2: MNHNS and SASEGT. V shed 5 bases, J shed 7 bases, and the junction held 4 bases outside the gene matches. In DNA form, the CDR3 reads TGTGCCAGCAGTACACTAGCGGGAGGACATACGCAGTATTTT. Its protein is CASSTLAGGHTQYF.

This clonotype was detected a few times. The rearrangement uses TRBV14 and TRBJ2-1, with 12 nucleotides matching TRBD2. There are 17 residues in the CDR3. Losses at the gene ends were 3 bases for V and 6 bases for J; bases not matched to a gene: 9. CDR1 and CDR2 from the germline V gene are SGHDN and FVKESK. CDR3: CASSHQRLAGAANEQFF. The CDR3, as DNA: TGTGCCAGCAGCCACCAGAGACTAGCGGGAGCAGCCAATGAGCAGTTCTTC. The full variable domain, completed using reference TRBV14 and TRBJ2-1, is EAGVTQFPSHSVIEKGQTVTLRCDPISGHDNLYWYRRVMGKEIKFLLHFVKESKQDESGMPNNRFLAERTGGTYSTLKVQPAELEDSGVYFCASSHQRLAGAANEQFFGPGTRLTVL.

In nucleotides, the CDR3 is TGTGCCAGTATGGGACAGACATTGAACACTGAAGCTTTCTTT. Translated: CASMGQTLNTEAFF. V and J are TRBV6-1 and TRBJ1-1; 7 positions agree with TRBD1. There are 14 residues in the CDR3. In germline, CDR1 is MNHNS, CDR2 SASEGT. V lost 9 bases, J lost 0 bases, and 7 bases stayed unmatched.

This rearrangement joins TRBV19 to TRBJ1-1; D is ambiguous. Germline V lookup: CDR1 LNHDA, CDR2 SQIVND (reference sequence). The CDR3 extends over 12 amino acids. V lost 7 bases and J 4 bases, leaving 10 bases between the germline ends. In DNA, the CDR3 is TGTGCCAGTACCCCCCCTTTCACTGAAGCTTTCTTT. It is translated as CASTPPFTEAFF.

The V and J genes are TRBV2 and TRBJ2-7; D is uncertain. The CDR3 is 15 residues long. CDR1 is SNHLY, CDR2 FYNNEI, per germline. V was shortened by 7 bases and J by 1 base, with 17 bases between the two germline ends. In DNA form, the CDR3 reads TGTGCCAGCATGGGGAAGGAGCGCCTGTCCTACGAGCAGTACTTC. This codes for CASMGKERLSYEQYF.

J is TRBJ2-2 and V is TRBV7-3, with D possibly called TRBD1 or TRBD2 (5 bases each). This CDR3 has 15 amino acids. The ends were cut back, 1 base at V and 5 bases at J, with 11 bases in the middle. CDR1 SGHTA and CDR2 FQGTGA come from the germline V gene. CDR3 sequence: CASSLNSGRTGELFF. CDR3 DNA sequence: TGTGCCAGCAGCTTAAACTCGGGGCGGACCGGGGAGCTGTTTTTT.

The chain combines TRBV6-5 with TRBJ1-2; no firm D call. The V gene lost 2 bases and the J gene lost 8 bases, with 15 bases spanning the gap. The germline CDR1 and CDR2 sequences are MNHEY and SVGAGI. The length of the CDR3 is 14 residues. CDR3 sequence: CASSYDGRHKGYTF. CDR3 coding DNA: TGTGCCAGCAGTTACGATGGGAGACATAAGGGCTACACCTTC.

This clonotype was seen just once. The genes are TRBV14 and TRBJ1-2; TRBD1 might be the D (5 bases). This CDR3 is 14 amino acids long. V lost 4 bases and J 6 bases, leaving 15 bases between the germline ends. Looked up from germline, CDR1 is SGHDN and CDR2 is FVKESK. In DNA form, the CDR3 reads TGTGCCAGCAGCCTATACCAGGGTGGAGATGGCTACACCTTC. Translated: CASSLYQGGDGYTF.

This clonotype was picked up a small number of times. The CDR3 sequence: CASSLAVWGRNEQFF. The CDR3 nucleotides read TGTGCCAGCAGTTTAGCTGTTTGGGGGAGAAATGAGCAGTTCTTC. This rearrangement joins TRBV12-3 or TRBV12-4 to TRBJ2-1; possibly TRBD1 or TRBD2 for D (5 bases each). Between the trimmed V and J ends, which lost 0 bases and 7 bases, there was a span of 13 bases. CDR3 length equals 15 residues.

This clonotype appeared many times. The CDR3 nucleotides read TGTGCCTGGACCGAGGGCAGGGCCCCAGATACGCAGTATTTT. This gives the protein CAWTEGRAPDTQYF. This rearrangement joins TRBV30 to TRBJ2-3; perhaps D is TRBD1 or TRBD2 (5 bases each). Germline V lookup: CDR1 GTSNPN, CDR2 SVGIG (reference sequence). Trimming stripped 4 bases from V and 4 bases from J, with 15 bases between. CDR3 length: 14 residues.

The chain links TRBV7-9 to TRBJ2-7; D is uncertain. Between the trimmed V and J ends, which lost 1 base and 3 bases, there was a span of 7 bases. Germline V gene sequence: CDR1 SEHNR, CDR2 FQNEAQ (reference sequence). This CDR3 spans 13 amino acids. The DNA for the CDR3 is TGTGCCAGCAGCTTAGGACATTTCTACGAGCAGTACTTC. The encoded protein is CASSLGHFYEQYF.

V and J are TRBV6-6 and TRBJ2-4; D gene ambiguous. Germline V lookup: CDR1 MNHNY, CDR2 SVGAGI (reference sequence). The length of the CDR3 is 11 residues. Trimming took off 2 bases at V and 6 bases at J, with 2 bases between the two ends. Written as DNA, the CDR3 is TGTGCCAGCAGTTACGCAAACATTCAGTACTTC. Its protein product is CASSYANIQYF.

This clonotype appeared many times. The chain employs TRBV2 and TRBJ1-1; perhaps TRBD1 as D (5 bases). CDR3 length equals 15 residues. Between the trimmed V and J ends, which lost 4 bases and 6 bases, there was a span of 18 bases. CDR1 and CDR2 from the germline V gene are SNHLY and FYNNEI. The CDR3 is CASSAEGRGWAEAFF. Here the CDR3 DNA reads TGTGCCAGCAGTGCGGAAGGAAGGGGTTGGGCTGAAGCTTTCTTT.

The sample holds many counts of this clonotype. The V gene is TRBV30, the J gene TRBJ2-5; D is possibly TRBD2 (5 bases). The CDR3 totals 16 residues. The V gene lost 0 bases and the J gene lost 2 bases, with 16 bases spanning the gap. Germline V gene data show CDR1 as GTSNPN and CDR2 as SVGIG (reference sequence). The CDR3 loop reads CAWSVRLRTDQETQYF. For the CDR3, the DNA is TGTGCCTGGAGTGTACGCCTCAGGACTGATCAAGAGACCCAGTACTTC.